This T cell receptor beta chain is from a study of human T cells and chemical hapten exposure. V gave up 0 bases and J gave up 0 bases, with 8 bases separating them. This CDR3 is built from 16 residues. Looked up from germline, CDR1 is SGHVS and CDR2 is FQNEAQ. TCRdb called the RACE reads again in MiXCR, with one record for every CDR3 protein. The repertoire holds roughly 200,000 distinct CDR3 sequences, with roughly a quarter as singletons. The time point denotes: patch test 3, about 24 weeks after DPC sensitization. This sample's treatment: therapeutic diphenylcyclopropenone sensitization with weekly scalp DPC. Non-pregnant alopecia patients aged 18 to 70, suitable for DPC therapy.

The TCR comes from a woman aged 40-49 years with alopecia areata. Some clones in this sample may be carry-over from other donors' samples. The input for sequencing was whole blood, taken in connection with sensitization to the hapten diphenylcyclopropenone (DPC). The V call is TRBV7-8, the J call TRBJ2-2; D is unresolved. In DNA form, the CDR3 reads TGTGCCAGCAGCTTAGCGTCCAGTGCGAACACCGGGGAGCTGTTTTTT. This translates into CASSLASSANTGELFF. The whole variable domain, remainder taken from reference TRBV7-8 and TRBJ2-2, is GAGVSQSPRYKVAKRGQDVALRCDPISGHVSLFWYQQALGQGPEFLTYFQNEAQLDKSGLPSDRFFAERPEGSVSTLKIQRTQQEDSAVYLCASSLASSANTGELFFGEGSRLTVL.